A single sample is the source of the 7 T cell receptor beta chains below, sequenced in a study of shared T cell receptors in the human thymus. Repertoires were generated with immunoSEQ multiplex PCR, while TCRdb's copy carries only in-frame clones and drops some. Here the sample spans approximately 400,000 clones, approximately 95% being singletons. The sample was thymocytes. The receptors come from a human donor.

This clone was counted once. This chain uses TRBV11-2 with TRBJ2-3, with 7 bases fitting TRBD1. V lost 5 bases to trimming and J lost 7 bases; unmatched junction nucleotides: 6. The length of the CDR3 is 13 residues. Germline-derived CDR1 and CDR2 are SGHAT and FQNNGV. CDR3 coding DNA: TGTGCCAGCAGCACCCACAGGGGTCATACGCAGTATTTT. Translating it yields CASSTHRGHTQYF.

The V call is TRBV28, the J call TRBJ2-7; TRBD2 aligns across 16 bases. This CDR3 is 20 amino acids long. Unmatched junction bases numbered 18, after V lost 5 bases and J lost 5 bases. Per the germline V gene, CDR1 is MDHEN and CDR2 is SYDVKM. The CDR3 is CASSAGPGLAGGRGWDEQYF. The CDR3, as DNA: TGTGCCAGCAGTGCCGGCCCGGGACTAGCGGGAGGGCGGGGTTGGGACGAGCAGTACTTC.

The chain is built from TRBV20-1 and TRBJ2-1; either TRBD1 or TRBD2 may fit D (5 bases each). Germline V lookup: CDR1 DFQATT, CDR2 SNEGSKA (reference sequence). This CDR3 is 10 amino acids long. Trimming stripped 5 bases from V and 9 bases from J, with 8 bases between. Here the CDR3 reads CSAFGGEQFF. The DNA for the CDR3 is TGCAGTGCTTTTGGGGGTGAGCAGTTCTTC.

This chain links TRBV5-4 with TRBJ2-6, with D hard to call. The CDR3 has 18 residues. Trimming pared 4 bases from V and 1 base from J, leaving 18 bases between. CDR1 SGHNT and CDR2 YYREEE come from the germline V gene (reference sequence). In DNA, the CDR3 is TGTGCCAGCAGCCCTCCATGGGCCCGGTGGTCTGGGGCCAACGTCCTGACTTTC. Translation gives CASSPPWARWSGANVLTF.

The CDR3 nucleotides read TGTGCCAGCAGCTTGGCGCCCCAGGAATATGGCTACACCTTC. Translating it yields CASSLAPQEYGYTF. The rearrangement links TRBV5-4 to TRBJ1-2; no definite D call. CDR1 and CDR2 (germline): SGHNT, YYREEE (reference sequence). CDR3 length equals 14 residues. V lost 0 bases and J 5 bases, leaving 11 bases between the germline ends.

The rearrangement uses TRBV2 and TRBJ1-1; no clear D gene. Per germline, CDR1 SNHLY and CDR2 FYNNEI. The CDR3 is 12 amino acids. Trimming removed 7 bases from V and 2 bases from J, with 8 bases in between. The CDR3 region is CASIGRNTEAFF. The DNA of the CDR3 is TGTGCCAGCATAGGCAGAAACACTGAAGCTTTCTTT.

This sequence joins TRBV11-2 and TRBJ1-2; D remains ambiguous. The ends were cut back, 2 bases at V and 8 bases at J, with 12 bases in the middle. The germline V gene encodes CDR1 SGHAT and CDR2 FQNNGV. The CDR3 is 13 amino acids. DNA for the CDR3: TGTGCCAGCAGCTTAAAAGGGATCGGGGGCTACACCTTC. Encoded protein: CASSLKGIGGYTF.